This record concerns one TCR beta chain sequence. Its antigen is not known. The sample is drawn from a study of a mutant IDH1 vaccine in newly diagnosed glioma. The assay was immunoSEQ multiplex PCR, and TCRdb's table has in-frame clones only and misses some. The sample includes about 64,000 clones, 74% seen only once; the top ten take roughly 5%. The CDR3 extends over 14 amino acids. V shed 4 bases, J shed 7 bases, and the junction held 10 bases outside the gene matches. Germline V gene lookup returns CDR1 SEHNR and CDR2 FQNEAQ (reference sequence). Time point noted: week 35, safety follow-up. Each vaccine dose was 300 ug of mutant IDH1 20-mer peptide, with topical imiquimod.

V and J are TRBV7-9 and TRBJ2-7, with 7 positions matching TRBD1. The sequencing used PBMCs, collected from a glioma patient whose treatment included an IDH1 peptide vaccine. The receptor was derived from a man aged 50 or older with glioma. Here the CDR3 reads CASSSLTGPGEQYF. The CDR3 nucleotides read TGTGCCAGCAGCTCCCTGACAGGGCCGGGGGAGCAGTACTTC.